This T cell receptor (beta chain) is from a study of blood T cell repertoires in COVID-19. Study-wide background: PBMCs, B-cell-depleted T cells, or T cells were the source of the cDNA or gDNA that made up the material.

As handled by the study authors: Estimated nucleated cell counts came from reference gene primer amplification. Sequencing was performed with immunoSEQ multiplex PCR; in TCRdb, only in-frame clones are kept and a portion is missing. V, J and clone size reflect that table, while D and trimming were determined from the DNA. The sample includes tens of thousands of clones, approximately 89% of them seen just once. Trimming shortened V by 4 bases and J by 5 bases, and 15 bases separated the two germline ends. This CDR3 spans 15 amino acids. The germline gives CDR1 SGDLS, CDR2 YYNGEE. The origin of this receptor is a man in his forties or fifties with acute or convalescent COVID-19. The sequenced material came from peripheral blood. The chain carries TRBV9 and TRBJ2-2; D call uncertain. CDR3 DNA sequence: TGTGCCAGCAGCCCGTGGAGTAGCCGAACCGGGGAGCTGTTTTTT. Translation gives CASSPWSSRTGELFF.